This T cell receptor beta chain was recovered during a study of tumor and adjacent non-tumor tissue in lung cancer. Study-wide context: Samples averaged about 4.2 million productive TCRbeta reads each. Study observations and caveats: Top 100 clones took a larger repertoire share in normal lung.

RNA was extracted from bulk tissue without any cell sorting. This non-tumor lung sample came from over 3 cm beyond the tumor edge. This clonotype counts as medium-sized. Antigen specificity is unknown. The ends lost 0 bases at V and 3 bases at J; junction bases unmatched: 8. Looked up from germline, CDR1 is LGHNA and CDR2 is YNFKEQ. The CDR3 has 18 residues. TCRbeta libraries were built with three rounds of nested PCR, modified from ARM-PCR. TCRdb reanalysed the multiplex PCR reads using MiXCR and keeps one entry per CDR3 protein. This table holds 47,000 or so distinct CDR3 sequences, 64% found once. The chain uses TRBV4-2 and TRBJ2-2; 9 positions agree with TRBD2. This clonotype was obtained from a woman in her sixties or seventies with non-small cell lung cancer. Sequences were obtained from distant non-tumor lung tissue. CDR3 in amino acids: CASSQELAGAADTGELFF. CDR3 DNA: TGTGCCAGCAGCCAAGAGTTAGCGGGAGCCGCGGACACCGGGGAGCTGTTTTTT.